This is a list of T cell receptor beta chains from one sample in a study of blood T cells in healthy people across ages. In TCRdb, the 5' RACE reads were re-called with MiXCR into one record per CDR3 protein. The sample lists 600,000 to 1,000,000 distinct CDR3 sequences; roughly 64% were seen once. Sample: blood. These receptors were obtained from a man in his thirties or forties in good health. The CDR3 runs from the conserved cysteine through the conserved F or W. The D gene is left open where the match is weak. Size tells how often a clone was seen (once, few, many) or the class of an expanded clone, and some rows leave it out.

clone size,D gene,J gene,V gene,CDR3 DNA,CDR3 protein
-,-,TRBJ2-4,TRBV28,TGTGCCAGCGGCGGGACACGGGAGCAGTACTTC,CASGGTREQYF
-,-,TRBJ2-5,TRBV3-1,TGTGCCAGCAGCCAACCGGGACTTCTGGAGACCCAGTACTTC,CASSQPGLLETQYF
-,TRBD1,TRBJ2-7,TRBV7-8,TGTGCCAGCAGCTTAGCAACACCGGGACAGTACTCCTACGAGCAGTACTTC,CASSLATPGQYSYEQYF
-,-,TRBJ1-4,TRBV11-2,TGTGCCAGCAGCTTTCTATCCCCCCGGGGGGTAAATGAAAAACTGTTTTTT,CASSFLSPRGVNEKLFF
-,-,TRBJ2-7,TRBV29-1,TGCAGCGTTGAAAAGGCCAGCGAGCAGTACTTC,CSVEKASEQYF
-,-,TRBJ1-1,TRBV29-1,TGCAGCGTTGCATCCTACACTGAAGCTTTCTTT,CSVASYTEAFF
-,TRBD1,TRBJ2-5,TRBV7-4,TGTGCCAGAAACAGGGGGGAGACCCAGTACTTC,CARNRGETQYF
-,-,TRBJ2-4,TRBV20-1,TGCAGTGCCCAGACGGACTCAGGAGTCCCGATTCACCTAGCCAAAAACATTCAGTACTTC,CSAQTDSGVPIHLAKNIQYF
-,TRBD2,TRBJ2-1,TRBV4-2,TGTGCCAGCAGCCAAGAGAGTAGCGGGAGTTACAATGAGCAGTTCTTC,CASSQESSGSYNEQFF
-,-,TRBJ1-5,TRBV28,TGTGCCAGCAGTTGGAGGGGTCAGCCCCAGCATTTT,CASSWRGQPQHF
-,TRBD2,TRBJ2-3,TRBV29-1,TGCAGCGTTGTATCACTAGCGGTTAGCACAGATACGCAGTATTTT,CSVVSLAVSTDTQYF
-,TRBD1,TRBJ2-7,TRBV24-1,TGTGCCACCAGTGAAGTTGGACAGGGCGCCCTCAATGAGCAGTACTTC,CATSEVGQGALNEQYF
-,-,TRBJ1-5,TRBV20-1,TGCAGTGCTCGGCTTAAGACAATCCCCTTGAATCAGCCCCAGCATTTT,CSARLKTIPLNQPQHF
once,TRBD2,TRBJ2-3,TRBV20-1,TGCAGTGCTAAAGTACTAGCGGGATACACAGATACGCAGTATTTT,CSAKVLAGYTDTQYF
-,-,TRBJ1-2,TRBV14,TGTGCCAGCAGCCAGGGGTCAAGCTATGGCTACACCTTC,CASSQGSSYGYTF